This T cell receptor beta chain was sequenced during a study of T cells after yellow fever vaccination. From germline, CDR1 is MDHEN and CDR2 SYDVKM. V was shortened by 7 bases and J by 6 bases, with 9 bases between the two germline ends. The CDR3 loop spans 12 amino acids. TCRdb recomputed calls from the 5' RACE reads with MiXCR, one row per CDR3 protein. The profile shows some 560,000 distinct CDR3 sequences, 19% of them singletons. The study's findings and limits: The booster response re-showed most primary clones: around 96% CD4, more than 80% CD8.

This clonotype came up a few times. Its target is not known. This TCR was recovered from a man between 25 and 39 years old who received the YFV17D yellow fever vaccine. The sequencing here drew on PBMCs, taken 15 days after the yellow fever booster vaccination. The gene calls are TRBV28 and TRBJ2-2; D not resolved. The CDR3 nucleotides are TGTGCCAGCATCACTTTCCCCGGGGAGCTGTTTTTT. This codes for CASITFPGELFF.